This T cell receptor (beta chain) was identified during a study of T cell repertoires in breast cancer. Across the whole study: Tumors, lymph nodes and blood came from breast cancer patients, plus healthy blood. The approximately 20 tumors were mostly ER+/PR+.

This clonotype was seen a handful of times. Unpaired genes were suppressed by blocking oligonucleotides during a second nested PCR. One entry per CDR3 protein, called by TCRdb with MiXCR from the emulsion pairing reads. The sample has some 37,000 distinct CDR3 sequences; around 45% are singletons. The CDR3 runs 14 residues. Trimming cost V 3 bases and J 8 bases, with 16 bases left between them. An expanded emulsion RT-PCR with primers for all TCR V genes paired CD8+ T cell chains. Sequenced input: CD8+ T cells. This receptor was taken from a pool of human donors with breast cancer or a healthy control (not recorded which). The chain uses TRBV12-3 or TRBV12-4 and TRBJ1-1; D gene ambiguous. The DNA for the CDR3 is TGTGCCAGCAGTTTTGGACGGAGGGTGTTCGAAGCTTTCTTT. Protein sequence: CASSFGRRVFEAFF.